This T cell receptor (beta chain) was identified during a study of Ad26.COV2.S vaccination and SARS-CoV-2 variants (dated by TCRdb to the early 2020s). About the study as a whole: Vaccine-arm donors were drawn from COV1001, a multicentre, randomized, double-blind, placebo-controlled phase I-IIa trial of Ad26.COV2.S in healthy adults. Ad26.COV2.S was administered intramuscularly at a dose of 5x10^10 or 1x10^11 viral particles, either as one shot or as two shots given 56 days apart. TCRbeta repertoire sequencing served as the tool for gauging how specific and how broad the SARS-CoV-2-reactive T cell receptors were following Ad26.COV2.S vaccination. The TCR-sequenced set comprised approximately 32 samples: about 19 Ad26.COV2.S vaccine recipients, 5 placebo recipients and 8 SARS-CoV-2 convalescent individuals. Participants in the trial were split at random into five groups of five each, receiving low-dose or high-dose Ad26.COV2.S once or twice, or else placebo on both occasions. Investigators did not know the trial group allocation while performing experiments and assessing outcomes. Overall study outcomes, separate from this receptor: It was noted by the authors that total T cell responses may have been underestimated by the TCR breadth and depth analyses. Compared with placebo recipients, Ad26.COV2.S recipients showed higher spike-specific TCR breadth (P = 0.0014). Vaccine and placebo recipients had similar non-spike TCR breadth, a finding consistent with the vaccine containing only spike. After vaccination, substantial breadth of spike-specific CD8+ and CD4+ T cell responses was reported. The study was not powered for comparison of responses between vaccine doses or regimens.

TCRbeta CDR3 regions were sequenced with the immunoSEQ Assay. After extraction, genomic DNA underwent amplification by bias-controlled multiplex PCR, followed by high-throughput sequencing. Processing in the source paper ran as follows. To quantify the absolute abundance of every unique TCRbeta CDR3 region, sequences were collapsed and filtered. T cell fraction was estimated by normalizing TCRbeta template counts to usable DNA, which was measured by amplifying reference genes present in all nucleated cells. Repertoire TCRs were annotated as SARS-CoV-2-specific by exact matching of V gene, CDR3 amino acid sequence and J gene to a known reactive TCR set. The reference SARS-CoV-2 TCR set was derived from MIRA and filtered for enrichment in COVID-19-positive ImmuneCODE repertoires, a step that removed public or cross-reactive TCRs. Based on the MIRA antigens, annotated TCRs were further analysed at the level of specific ORF or position within ORF. Breadth was defined as the number of annotated unique rearrangements divided by the total number of unique productive rearrangements, and depth was defined as the summed frequency of the annotated unique rearrangements. Group comparisons of TCR breadth used two-sided Wilcoxon rank-sum tests. This immuneACCESS table, as held by TCRdb, lists in-frame sequences with V and J called but not all clones. Of the missing ones, under half trace to an unresolved V gene in checked studies; the others have no known cause. V and J calls and clone size are those listed in that table; D and trimming were worked out from the DNA. Counted in this sample were about 400,000 clones; about 91% of them appeared once. Of the sample, 1.9% is held by the ten largest clones.

About this clone itself: Its antigen is currently not known. No base-level quality is on record; no much larger clone is a single base apart.

The treatment or condition label, as the study defines it: roughly 20 received Ad26.COV2.S at low or high dose, single or two shots; 5 received placebo; per-sample allocation not given. For vaccine and placebo recipients, the sequenced repertoires came from samples collected on day 63 after the first injection. Cohort 1b enrolled 20 to 30 adults aged 18-55 years at a single site in Boston, USA, between 29 July and 7 August 2020. As a vaccine, Ad26.COV2.S was a replication-incompetent adenovirus type 26 vector that expressed a prefusion-stabilized SARS-CoV-2 spike protein derived from the original Wuhan strain. Sequences were derived from peripheral blood, sampled in a trial of Ad26.COV2.S vaccine versus placebo. The sequence was obtained from a person between 18 and 65 years old who received the Ad26.COV2.S COVID-19 vaccine or a placebo.

The CDR3 loop reads CASSSTGRGYGYTF. The nucleotide sequence reads TGTGCCAGCAGTTCAACAGGGAGAGGGTATGGCTACACCTTC. Rearrangement joined TRBV28 to TRBJ1-2, with a weak D call of TRBD1 (6 bases match). Reading from cysteine to phenylalanine, the CDR3 counts 14 amino acids. Of the read, only the CDR3 DNA is kept; its 42 bases are in frame from base 1. The germline V gene gives CDR1 as MDHEN and CDR2 as SYDVKM. At the junction V is shortened by 4 bases and J by 5 bases, with 14 bases in between.